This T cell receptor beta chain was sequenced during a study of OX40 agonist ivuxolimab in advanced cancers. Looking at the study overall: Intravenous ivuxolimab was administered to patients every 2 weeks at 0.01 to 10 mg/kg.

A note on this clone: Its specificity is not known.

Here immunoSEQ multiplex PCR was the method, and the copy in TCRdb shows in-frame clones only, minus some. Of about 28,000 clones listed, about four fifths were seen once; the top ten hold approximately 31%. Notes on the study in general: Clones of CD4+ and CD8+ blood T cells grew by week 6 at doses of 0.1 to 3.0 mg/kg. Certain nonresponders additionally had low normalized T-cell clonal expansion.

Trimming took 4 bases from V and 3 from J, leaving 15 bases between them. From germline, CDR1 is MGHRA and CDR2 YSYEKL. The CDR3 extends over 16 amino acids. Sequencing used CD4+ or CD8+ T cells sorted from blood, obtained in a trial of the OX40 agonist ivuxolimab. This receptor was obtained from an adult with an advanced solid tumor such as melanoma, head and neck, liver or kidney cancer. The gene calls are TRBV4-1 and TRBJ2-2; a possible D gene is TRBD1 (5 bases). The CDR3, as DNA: TGCGCCAGCAGCCCTAAGACAGAAATCCACACCGGGGAGCTGTTTTTT. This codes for CASSPKTEIHTGELFF.